The 14 T cell receptor beta chains listed next were all sequenced from one sample in a study of blood T cell repertoires in COVID-19. The assay was immunoSEQ multiplex PCR, and TCRdb's table has in-frame clones only and misses some. Here the sample spans roughly 400,000 clones, about 88% being singletons. Sequencing was carried out using PBMCs or T cells enriched from blood (not recorded which). These receptors originate from a woman aged 18-30 years who had been exposed to COVID-19.

This chain joins TRBV11-2 and TRBJ1-1; D is perhaps TRBD1 (6 bases). CDR3 size: 15 residues. Trimming removed 3 bases at V and 5 bases at J, with 16 bases between. Germline V lookup: CDR1 SGHAT, CDR2 FQNNGV. The CDR3 loop is CASSLGGAAGTEAFF. CDR3 DNA: TGTGCCAGCAGCTTGGGGGGGGCGGCGGGGACTGAAGCTTTCTTT.

This clone showed up many times. The chain carries TRBV28 and TRBJ1-4; 7 bases agree with TRBD1. Trimming at V came to 6 bases and at J to 4 bases, leaving 8 bases not matched to a gene. The CDR3 is made up of 15 amino acids. From germline, CDR1 is MDHEN and CDR2 SYDVKM. Here the CDR3 DNA reads TGTGCCAGCAGCGACCCGGACAGGTTTAATGAAAAACTGTTTTTT. This encodes CASSDPDRFNEKLFF.

The chain employs TRBV28 and TRBJ1-4; D unclear. Germline V CDR1 and CDR2: MDHEN, SYDVKM. V lost 8 bases, J lost 15 bases, and 28 bases lay in between. The CDR3 covers 15 residues. CDR3 sequence reads: CASGTPGSPLDGVFF. CDR3 DNA: TGTGCCAGCGGAACACCGGGAAGCCCGCTCGATGGGGTGTTTTTT.

This chain links TRBV7-9 with TRBJ2-7; TRBD1 might be the D (6 bases). This CDR3 region has 14 residues. The V gene lost 5 bases and the J gene lost 2 bases, with 13 bases spanning the gap. CDR1 is SEHNR, CDR2 FQNEAQ, per germline (reference sequence). CDR3 loop: CASSHSTGPYEQYF. Written as DNA, the CDR3 is TGTGCCAGCAGCCATTCGACAGGACCCTACGAGCAGTACTTC.

The chain employs TRBV28 and TRBJ1-3, with TRBD1 matching over 9 bases. V lost 7 bases and J lost 4; bases outside the gene matches: 11. In germline, CDR1 is MDHEN, CDR2 SYDVKM. CDR3 length: 16 amino acids. The CDR3 protein is CASTPPAGTGGNTIYF. As DNA, the CDR3 is TGTGCCAGCACCCCCCCGGCCGGGACAGGGGGAAACACCATATATTTT.

The chain recombines TRBV5-1 with TRBJ2-3, with D unclear. Per the germline V gene, CDR1 is SGHRS and CDR2 is YFSETQ. The CDR3 is 15 residues long. V was shortened by 0 bases and J by 1 base, with 9 bases between the two germline ends. CDR3 loop: CASSLEQARTDTQYF. CDR3 coding DNA: TGCGCCAGCAGCTTGGAGCAGGCTCGCACAGATACGCAGTATTTT.

V usage is TRBV10-3 and J usage is TRBJ1-1, with 9 positions matching TRBD1. This CDR3 spans 13 amino acids. In germline, CDR1 is ENHRY, CDR2 SYGVKD. V was pared by 10 bases and J by 5 bases, with 8 bases of the junction left unmatched. The CDR3 DNA sequence: TGTGCCACCCGGGACAGGGTAATTACTGAAGCTTTCTTT. Its protein is CATRDRVITEAFF.

This clone has more than one count but fewer than ten. V usage is TRBV2 and J usage is TRBJ2-1, with 9 bases that match TRBD1. The germline V gene has CDR1 SNHLY and CDR2 FYNNEI. The junction had 16 bases not matched to a gene; V was cut back by 10 bases and J by 9 bases. CDR3 size: 15 residues. CDR3 DNA sequence: TGTGCCACCCTAGGAGCCCGGGACAGGGTAGGTGAGCAGTTCTTC. Its translation: CATLGARDRVGEQFF.

This chain's CDR3 is CASRLGQVGNSPLHF. The CDR3 DNA is TGTGCCAGCAGACTAGGACAGGTCGGCAATTCACCCCTCCACTTT. The rearrangement links TRBV3-1 (or the pseudogene TRBV3-2) to TRBJ1-6, with 7 bases that match TRBD1. The CDR3 totals 15 residues. Germline V lookup: CDR1 LGHDT, CDR2 YNNKEL (reference sequence). V lost 6 bases, J lost 7 bases, and 9 bases stayed unmatched.

The chain is built from TRBV18 and TRBJ1-2; D perhaps matches TRBD1 (6 bases). The length of the CDR3 is 12 residues. Germline CDR1 is KGHSH and CDR2 is LQKENI. V shed 6 bases and J shed 5 bases, with 10 bases lying between them. Here the CDR3 DNA reads TGTGCCAGCTCTGACAGGTCTTATGGCTACACCTTC. Amino acid sequence: CASSDRSYGYTF.

This chain connects TRBV2 to TRBJ2-7; the match to TRBD1 covers 7 bases. V trimming: 5 bases; J trimming: 3 bases; junction bases outside the gene matches: 10. Germline CDR1 reads SNHLY; CDR2 reads FYNNEI. This CDR3 region has 15 residues. CDR3 protein: CASSPFRQGRYEQYF. CDR3 DNA sequence: TGTGCCAGCAGTCCTTTCCGACAGGGTCGCTACGAGCAGTACTTC.

Only one count was recorded for this clone. The chain recombines TRBV19 with TRBJ1-5, with D unresolved. The CDR3 covers 15 residues. Trimming pared 7 bases from V and 5 bases from J, leaving 18 bases between. Germline values: CDR1 LNHDA, CDR2 SQIVND (reference sequence). CDR3 sequence (DNA): TGTGCCAGTAATTTCCGGACCCAGAGGGATCAGCCCCAGCATTTT. This sequence encodes CASNFRTQRDQPQHF. Using reference TRBV19 and TRBJ1-5 for the parts outside the CDR3, the full variable domain is DGGITQSPKYLFRKEGQNVTLSCEQNLNHDAMYWYRQDPGQGLRLIYYSQIVNDFQKGDIAEGYSVSREKKESFPLTVTSAQKNPTAFYLCASNFRTQRDQPQHFGDGTRLSIL.

The chain joins TRBV19 to TRBJ1-5; D is perhaps TRBD1 (5 bases). The CDR3 extends over 15 amino acids. Germline V gives CDR1 LNHDA, CDR2 SQIVND (reference sequence). V was shortened by 4 bases and J by 0 bases, with 10 bases between the two germline ends. The CDR3 spells CASSTGRDSNQPQHF. CDR3 nucleotide sequence: TGTGCCAGTAGTACAGGGCGGGATAGCAATCAGCCCCAGCATTTT.

The rearrangement uses TRBV2 and TRBJ2-1; 7 bases are a match to TRBD2. V lost 6 bases to trimming and J lost 4 bases; unmatched junction nucleotides: 3. The CDR3 covers 13 residues. CDR1 is SNHLY and CDR2 is FYNNEI in the germline V gene. The CDR3 here is CASSELAYNEQFF. The CDR3 DNA sequence: TGTGCCAGCAGCGAACTAGCGTACAATGAGCAGTTCTTC. The entire variable domain, with the rest obtained from reference TRBV2 and TRBJ2-1, is as follows: EPEVTQTPSHQVTQMGQEVILRCVPISNHLYFYWYRQILGQKVEFLVSFYNNEISEKSEIFDDQFSVERPDGSNFTLKIRSTKLEDSAMYFCASSELAYNEQFFGPGTRLTVL.